The rows below give T cell receptor beta chains drawn from one sample of a study of CD4+ T cells in melanoma. The data were produced by immunoSEQ multiplex PCR, yet TCRdb's version contains in-frame clones alone and is incomplete. This sample has 40,000 to 50,000 clones, with 75% to 90% found just once. The sample comprised peripheral blood. All receptors come from a human donor with melanoma. The CDR3 runs from the conserved cysteine through the conserved F or W. The D gene is left open where the match is weak. Clone size is stated in some rows and not others, as once, few, many or a class when expanded.

D	size	V	J	CDR3	DNA
TRBD1	NA	TRBV6-5	TRBJ1-6	CASSSTGGGNSPLHF	TGTGCCAGCAGCAGTACAGGGGGCGGAAATTCACCCCTCCACTTT
TRBD1	many	TRBV6-6	TRBJ1-6	CASTDPTGADNSPLHF	TGTGCCAGCACCGACCCAACAGGGGCTGATAATTCACCCCTCCACTTT
TRBD1	NA	TRBV27	TRBJ2-7	CATAPGQGAYEQYF	TGTGCCACGGCTCCGGGACAGGGTGCTTACGAGCAGTACTTC
TRBD1	NA	TRBV4-2	TRBJ1-3	CASSQPGQGPNTIYF	TGTGCCAGCAGCCAACCGGGACAGGGACCAAACACCATATATTTT
NA	NA	TRBV27	TRBJ1-5	CASSSRETGLQPQHF	TGTGCCAGCAGTTCAAGGGAGACAGGCCTTCAGCCCCAGCATTTT
TRBD1	NA	TRBV2	TRBJ1-4	CASSDRTGNEKLFF	TGTGCCAGCAGTGACAGGACAGGGAATGAAAAACTGTTTTTT
TRBD2	few	TRBV29-1	TRBJ2-2	CSVRVGGDTGELFF	TGCAGCGTTCGTGTGGGGGGGGACACCGGGGAGCTGTTTTTT
NA	NA	TRBV11-2	TRBJ2-3	CASSLASSTDTQYF	TGTGCCAGCAGCTTAGCCAGTAGCACAGATACGCAGTATTTT
TRBD1	NA	TRBV13	TRBJ2-3	CASSQGAIADTQYF	TGTGCCAGCAGCCAGGGGGCCATCGCAGATACGCAGTATTTT
NA	NA	TRBV19	TRBJ2-7	CASSVSGTNLYEQYF	TGTGCCAGTAGTGTCTCCGGGACAAACCTCTACGAGCAGTACTTC
NA	NA	TRBV7-9	TRBJ1-4	CASSLGQLNEKLFF	TGTGCCAGCAGCTTAGGGCAGTTAAATGAAAAACTGTTTTTT
NA	NA	TRBV7-8	TRBJ1-3	CASSWRSRGNTIYF	TGTGCCAGCAGCTGGCGTTCTCGTGGAAACACCATATATTTT
TRBD1	NA	TRBV6-6	TRBJ1-4	CASIPGTENEKLFF	TGTGCCAGCATTCCCGGGACAGAAAATGAAAAACTGTTTTTT
NA	NA	TRBV11-3	TRBJ2-3	CASSLSVTDTQYF	TGTGCCAGCAGCTTATCTGTCACAGATACGCAGTATTTT
NA	NA	TRBV28	TRBJ2-7	CASSTPQDSYEQYF	TGTGCCAGCAGTACCCCCCAGGATTCCTACGAGCAGTACTTC
NA	NA	TRBV7-6	TRBJ2-1	CASSLAFYNEQFF	TGTGCCAGCAGCTTAGCATTCTACAATGAGCAGTTCTTC
TRBD1	NA	TRBV28	TRBJ2-7	CASSSGQGYEQYF	TGTGCCAGCAGTTCGGGACAGGGGTACGAGCAGTACTTC
NA	NA	TRBV7-3	TRBJ2-2	CASSPRQGPGELFF	TGTGCCAGCAGCCCACGGCAGGGACCCGGGGAGCTGTTTTTT
NA	NA	TRBV6-5	TRBJ2-3	CASSWDRTDTQYF	TGTGCCAGCAGTTGGGACCGCACAGATACGCAGTATTTT
TRBD2	NA	TRBV7-3	TRBJ2-3	CASSLSGGGITDTQYF	TGTGCCAGCAGCCTTAGCGGGGGGGGAATCACAGATACGCAGTATTTT
NA	few	TRBV30	TRBJ2-7	CAWMEQGGYYEQYF	TGTGCCTGGATGGAGCAAGGGGGATACTACGAGCAGTACTTC
NA	NA	TRBV27	TRBJ1-2	CASRSAGGYTF	TGTGCCAGCAGATCAGCGGGAGGCTACACCTTC
NA	NA	TRBV4-2	TRBJ2-7	CASSQGVEQSYEQYF	TGTGCCAGCAGCCAAGGAGTGGAGCAGTCCTACGAGCAGTACTTC
NA	NA	TRBV15	TRBJ2-1	CATSSEGALNNEQFF	TGTGCCACCAGTTCGGAGGGCGCTTTAAACAATGAGCAGTTCTTC
NA	NA	TRBV5-5	TRBJ1-1	CASSFQNTEAFF	TGTGCCAGCAGCTTCCAGAACACTGAAGCTTTCTTT
NA	NA	TRBV6-1	TRBJ1-3	CASSELWGTGNTIYF	TGTGCCAGCAGTGAATTATGGGGGACTGGAAACACCATATATTTT
NA	once	TRBV10-1	TRBJ2-3	CASSGSPDTQYF	TGCGCCAGCAGCGGCTCGCCAGATACGCAGTATTTT
TRBD1	NA	TRBV5-1	TRBJ2-2	CASSLGRTGTTGELFF	TGCGCCAGCAGCCTGGGAAGGACAGGGACGACCGGGGAGCTGTTTTTT
NA	NA	TRBV28	TRBJ1-4	CASSPREGRFATNEKLFF	TGTGCCAGCAGCCCTCGGGAAGGACGGTTTGCAACTAATGAAAAACTGTTTTTT
TRBD2	NA	TRBV5-4	TRBJ2-1	CASSKGLGGGVYNEQFF	TGTGCCAGCAGCAAGGGTTTGGGGGGGGGAGTGTACAATGAGCAGTTCTTC
TRBD2	NA	TRBV18	TRBJ2-1	CASSGGGVQFF	TGTGCCAGCTCCGGGGGGGGCGTGCAGTTCTTC
NA	NA	TRBV5-1	TRBJ1-4	CASSRNSPGDEKLFF	TGCGCCAGCAGCCGCAACAGTCCGGGGGATGAAAAACTGTTTTTT
NA	NA	TRBV9	TRBJ1-2	CASSVGTRLDGYTF	TGTGCCAGCAGCGTCGGGACAAGGCTCGATGGCTACACCTTC
TRBD1	NA	TRBV18	TRBJ1-2	CASSPPTRDRGYGYTF	TGTGCCAGCTCACCGCCGACCCGGGACAGGGGCTACGGCTACACCTTC
NA	NA	TRBV13	TRBJ2-7	CASSLVRAEQYF	TGTGCCAGCAGCTTAGTTAGAGCCGAGCAGTACTTC
NA	NA	TRBV19	TRBJ1-2	CASRQISRGADYGYTF	TGTGCCAGTAGACAAATCAGTCGGGGGGCTGACTATGGCTACACCTTC
TRBD2	NA	TRBV7-8	TRBJ2-2	CASSFLAGGPGTGELFF	TGTGCCAGCAGCTTCCTAGCGGGGGGGCCGGGCACCGGGGAGCTGTTTTTT
TRBD1	NA	TRBV6-5	TRBJ2-7	CASRPGQGFWQYF	TGTGCCAGCAGGCCGGGACAGGGCTTTTGGCAGTACTTC
NA	NA	TRBV18	TRBJ2-7	CASSPRGQLAFYEQYF	TGTGCCAGCTCACCGAGGGGCCAGCTCGCATTCTACGAGCAGTACTTC
NA	NA	TRBV7-9	TRBJ2-1	CASSLGVGDNEQFF	TGTGCCAGCAGCTTAGGTGTCGGGGACAATGAGCAGTTCTTC
NA	NA	TRBV28	TRBJ1-2	CASSREGPRGYTF	TGTGCCAGCAGCCGCGAGGGGCCTCGCGGCTACACCTTC
TRBD1	NA	TRBV7-2	TRBJ2-7	CASSLGTVRTGQYF	TGTGCCAGCAGCTTAGGTACGGTACGGACAGGGCAGTACTTC